The present entry profiles one TCR beta chain with its context. As yet, its antigen is unknown. The CDR3 runs to 15 residues. The ends were cut back, 2 bases at V and 7 bases at J, with 17 bases in the middle. Germline V gene data show CDR1 as MGHDK and CDR2 as SYGVNS. A second PCR, run for about 7 to 11 cycles, used a sample-barcoded 5' primer plus a J-beta primer mix. With 12 random nucleotides, a template-switch adaptor tagged each individual cDNA molecule. Each CDR3 protein gets one entry after TCRdb re-called the 5' RACE reads with MiXCR. The profile shows about 970,000 distinct CDR3 sequences, 45% to 60% of them singletons. This record comes from a study of blood T cells in healthy people across ages. Across the whole study: T cells yielded about one barcoded beta molecule per two cells through template switching.

Findings and caveats of the study: Age showed a roughly linear inverse relationship with TCR beta diversity per million T cells. Versus aged donors, long-lived donors had higher diversity and more naive CD4+ cells.

The specimen sequenced was blood. This TCR came from a woman in her sixties or seventies in good health. The chain links TRBV25-1 to TRBJ1-2; D remains unclear. In DNA, the CDR3 is TGTGCCAGCAGTGAACTCGGTGTGGAAGGAGGTGGCTACACCTTC. It translates to CASSELGVEGGGYTF.